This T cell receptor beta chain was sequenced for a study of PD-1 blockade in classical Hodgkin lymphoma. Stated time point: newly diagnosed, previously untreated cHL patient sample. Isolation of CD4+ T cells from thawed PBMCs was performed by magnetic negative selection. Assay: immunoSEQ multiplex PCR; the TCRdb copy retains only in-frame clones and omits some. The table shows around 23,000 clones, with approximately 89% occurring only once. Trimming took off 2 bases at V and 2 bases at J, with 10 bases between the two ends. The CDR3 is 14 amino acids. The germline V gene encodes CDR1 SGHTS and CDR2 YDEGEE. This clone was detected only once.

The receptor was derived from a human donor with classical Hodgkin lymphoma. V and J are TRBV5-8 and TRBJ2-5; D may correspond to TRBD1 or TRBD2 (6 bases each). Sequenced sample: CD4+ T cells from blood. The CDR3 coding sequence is TGTGCCAGCAGCTTATGGAGGGGGCAAGAGACCCAGTACTTC. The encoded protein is CASSLWRGQETQYF. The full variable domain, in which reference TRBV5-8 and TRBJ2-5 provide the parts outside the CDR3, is EAGVTQSPTHLIKTRGQQATLRCSPISGHTSVYWYQQALGLGLQFLLWYDEGEERNRGNFPPRFSGRQFPNYSSELNVNALELEDSALYLCASSLWRGQETQYFGPGTRLLVL.